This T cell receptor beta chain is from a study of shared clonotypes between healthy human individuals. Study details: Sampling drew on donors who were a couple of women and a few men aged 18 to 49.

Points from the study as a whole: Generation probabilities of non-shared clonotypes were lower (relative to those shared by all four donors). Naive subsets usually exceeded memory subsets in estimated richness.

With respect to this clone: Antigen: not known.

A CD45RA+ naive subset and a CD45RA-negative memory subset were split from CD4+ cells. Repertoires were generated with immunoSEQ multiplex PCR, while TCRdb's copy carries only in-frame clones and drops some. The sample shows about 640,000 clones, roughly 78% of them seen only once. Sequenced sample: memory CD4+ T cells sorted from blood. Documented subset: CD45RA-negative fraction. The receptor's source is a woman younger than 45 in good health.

The CDR3 DNA is TGTGCCAGCAGTTCAAGGACAGGGGTGCAAGAGACCCAGTACTTC. It codes for CASSSRTGVQETQYF. The chain joins TRBV28 to TRBJ2-5, with TRBD1 matching 9 bases. Trimming removed 4 bases from V and 2 bases from J; junction bases left unmatched: 5. CDR1 and CDR2 from the germline V gene are MDHEN and SYDVKM. CDR3 length equals 15 residues.